These 21 T cell receptor beta chains share one sample of origin, sequenced in a study of STAT5B mutations in CD4+ large granular lymphocyte leukemia. TCRdb's table, derived via immunoSEQ multiplex PCR, lists solely in-frame clones and lacks some. The sample holds 25,000 to 30,000 clones, approximately 80% seen once. The sample taken for sequencing was CD4+ T cells from blood buffy coats. Receptor source: a human donor in good health.

J is TRBJ2-1 and V is TRBV28; a possible D gene is TRBD1 (6 bases). Germline V gene lookup returns CDR1 MDHEN and CDR2 SYDVKM. The CDR3 sequence is 14 residues long. Trimming removed 9 bases at V and 9 bases at J, with 21 bases between. CDR3 nucleotide sequence: TGTGCCAGTGAAGACAGGCAGCCCTTGGGTGAGCAGTTCTTC. This sequence encodes CASEDRQPLGEQFF.

V gene TRBV7-8 combines with J gene TRBJ1-1; D call uncertain. CDR3 length: 13 amino acids. Deletions cut 7 bases from V and 5 bases from J, with 14 bases between. Looked up from germline, CDR1 is SGHVS and CDR2 is FQNEAQ. DNA for the CDR3: TGTGCCAGCAACCACCGAGAGGGAACTGAAGCTTTCTTT. Translated, it gives CASNHREGTEAFF.

V gene TRBV30 combines with J gene TRBJ1-1; 7 bases line up with TRBD1. Germline trimming cut 4 bases from V and 0 bases from J; bases unmatched to any gene: 5. The germline CDR1 and CDR2 sequences are GTSNPN and SVGIG (reference sequence). This CDR3 is built from 14 residues. As DNA, the CDR3 is TGTGCCTGGAATACAGGGGCCCTGAACACTGAAGCTTTCTTT. This codes for CAWNTGALNTEAFF.

About this clone itself: Other DNA sequences in this specimen translate into the identical CDR3. The rearrangement uses TRBV5-8 and TRBJ2-7; D call uncertain. Deletions cut 5 bases from V and 4 bases from J, with 7 bases between. In germline, CDR1 is SGHTS, CDR2 YDEGEE. This CDR3 is built from 11 residues. The CDR3 DNA is TGTGCCAGCAGTCTCGCGTACGAGCAGTACGTC. Its translation: CASSLAYEQYV.

V is TRBV6-6 and J is TRBJ2-7, with D maybe TRBD1 (5 bases). CDR1 and CDR2 (germline): MNHNY, SVGAGI (reference sequence). V was trimmed by 2 bases and J by 4 bases, leaving 18 bases between them. The CDR3 runs to 16 residues. DNA of the CDR3: TGTGCCAGCAGTTACGGGCAGGGCCTTTCCCCGTACGAGCAGTACTTC. Amino acids: CASSYGQGLSPYEQYF.

The chain has TRBV6-1 and TRBJ1-3, with D uncertain. The germline CDR1 and CDR2 sequences are MNHNS and SASEGT. V was shortened by 0 bases and J by 5 bases, with 11 bases between the two germline ends. The CDR3 contains 15 residues. CDR3 coding DNA: TGTGCCAGCAGTGAAGCTTTCGGGGTCCGAAACACCATATATTTT. Amino acid sequence: CASSEAFGVRNTIYF.

DNA for the CDR3: TGTGCCTGGACTCTCCGGGACGACAATGAGCAGTTCTTC. Translation: CAWTLRDDNEQFF. The chain has TRBV30 and TRBJ2-1; D may be TRBD1 or TRBD2 (5 bases each). The V and J ends lost 4 bases and 5 bases respectively, with 12 bases between them. The CDR3 contains 13 residues. Germline CDR1 and CDR2: GTSNPN and SVGIG (reference sequence).

The chain combines TRBV29-1 with TRBJ2-7; 9 positions match TRBD1. CDR3 length: 14 residues. V was pared by 3 bases and J by 3 bases, with 6 bases of the junction left unmatched. The germline V gene encodes CDR1 SQVTM and CDR2 ANQGSEA. The CDR3 sequence is CSVDTGQGNYEQYF. CDR3 DNA: TGCAGCGTTGATACGGGACAGGGAAACTACGAGCAGTACTTC.

This clone has just one count. The chain employs TRBV19 and TRBJ2-5; TRBD1 might be the D (5 bases). Germline V gene sequence: CDR1 LNHDA, CDR2 SQIVND (reference sequence). The V gene lost 4 bases and the J gene lost 1 base, with 16 bases spanning the gap. CDR3 length: 16 amino acids. CDR3 protein: CASSRGGQRGQETQYF. CDR3 DNA: TGTGCCAGTAGTAGGGGCGGCCAAAGGGGCCAAGAGACCCAGTACTTC. Variable domain in full (rest from reference TRBV19 and TRBJ2-5): DGGITQSPKYLFRKEGQNVTLSCEQNLNHDAMYWYRQDPGQGLRLIYYSQIVNDFQKGDIAEGYSVSREKKESFPLTVTSAQKNPTAFYLCASSRGGQRGQETQYFGPGTRLLVL.

J is TRBJ2-5 and V is TRBV19; D tentatively reads TRBD1 or TRBD2 (5 bases each). The V gene lost 3 bases and the J gene lost 6 bases, with 11 bases spanning the gap. The CDR3 covers 13 residues. Germline values: CDR1 LNHDA, CDR2 SQIVND (reference sequence). DNA for the CDR3: TGTGCCAGTAGTATGGAGAGGGGCAAGACCCAGTACTTC. This codes for CASSMERGKTQYF.

This chain uses TRBV6-5 with TRBJ1-2; no clear D. The CDR3 sequence is 11 residues long. The V end lost 2 bases, the J end lost 7 bases, and 5 bases lay between the germline ends. Germline V lookup: CDR1 MNHEY, CDR2 SVGAGI. CDR3 sequence (DNA): TGTGCCAGCAGTTACGAAGGTGGCTACACCTTC. This codes for CASSYEGGYTF.

The chain has TRBV11-1 and TRBJ2-3; D gene uncertain. Germline values: CDR1 SGHAT, CDR2 FQDESV (reference sequence). The CDR3 spans 12 residues. With 2 bases removed from V and 6 bases from J, the gap between germline ends came to 6 bases. The CDR3 sequence: CASSLRWDTQYF. DNA of the CDR3: TGTGCCAGCAGCTTAAGGTGGGATACGCAGTATTTT.

J is TRBJ1-6 and V is TRBV5-1; D remains ambiguous. The CDR3 contains 14 residues. CDR1 is SGHRS, CDR2 YFSETQ, per germline. The V end was cut by 0 bases, the J end by 7 bases, with 8 bases between. CDR3 bases: TGCGCCAGCAGCTTGGGGCCAGACAATTCACCCCTCCACTTT. Protein product: CASSLGPDNSPLHF. The complete variable domain, with remaining parts taken from reference TRBV5-1 and TRBJ1-6, reads KAGVTQTPRYLIKTRGQQVTLSCSPISGHRSVSWYQQTPGQGLQFLFEYFSETQRNKGNFPGRFSGRQFSNSRSEMNVSTLELGDSALYLCASSLGPDNSPLHFGNGTRLTVT.

This clone came up a few times. The genes are TRBV27 and TRBJ1-1, with D perhaps TRBD1 (6 bases). Trimming stripped 8 bases from V and 6 bases from J, with 19 bases between. CDR1 and CDR2 from the germline V gene are MNHEY and SMNVEV (reference sequence). The CDR3 spans 14 residues. The CDR3 is CASGIIGGDAEAFF. The CDR3 nucleotides read TGTGCCAGCGGGATCATTGGGGGCGACGCTGAAGCTTTCTTT.

This sequence joins TRBV27 and TRBJ2-5; D is possibly TRBD2 (5 bases). This CDR3 contains 14 residues. Trimming cost V 2 bases and J 0 bases, with 7 bases left between them. Per germline, CDR1 MNHEY and CDR2 SMNVEV (reference sequence). CDR3 nucleotides: TGTGCCAGCAGTTTAGACTACTACCAAGAGACCCAGTACTTC. Its protein product is CASSLDYYQETQYF.

The V and J genes are TRBV18 and TRBJ1-2, with TRBD1 matching 8 bases. This CDR3 has 14 residues. The V segment lost 4 bases and the J segment 6 bases; nucleotides outside the gene matches: 7. Germline V gives CDR1 KGHSH, CDR2 LQKENI. CDR3 coding DNA: TGTGCCAGCTCACGGGGACAGGCCTCTGATGGCTACACCTTC. Its protein is CASSRGQASDGYTF.

The V gene is TRBV18, the J gene TRBJ2-7; D not resolved. V lost 6 bases and J 9 bases, leaving 24 bases between the germline ends. The CDR3 is 15 residues long. CDR1 is KGHSH, CDR2 LQKENI, per germline. The CDR3 bases are TGTGCCAGCTCCCCGTTACCAGGCGAGAATCTTGGGCAGTACTTC. Encoded protein: CASSPLPGENLGQYF.

V gene TRBV28 combines with J gene TRBJ2-7; D not resolved. This CDR3 region has 12 residues. Germline assignment: CDR1 MDHEN and CDR2 SYDVKM. Trimming removed 3 bases at V and 10 bases at J, with 13 bases between. The CDR3 spells CASSFADAQQYF. The DNA of the CDR3 is TGTGCCAGCAGTTTTGCGGACGCCCAACAGTACTTC. The full variable domain, with the rest looked up from reference TRBV28 and TRBJ2-7, is DVKVTQSSRYLVKRTGEKVFLECVQDMDHENMFWYRQDPGLGLRLIYFSYDVKMKEKGDIPEGYSVSREKKERFSLILESASTNQTSMYLCASSFADAQQYFGPGTRLTVT.

V is TRBV7-9 and J is TRBJ2-3; no clear D gene. CDR3 size: 12 residues. V lost 4 bases and J 2 bases, leaving 4 bases between the germline ends. In germline, CDR1 is SEHNR, CDR2 FQNEAQ (reference sequence). This CDR3 reads CASSSITDTQYF. The CDR3 DNA reads TGTGCCAGCAGCTCCATCACAGATACGCAGTATTTT.

The genes are TRBV5-1 and TRBJ2-3, with 9 nucleotides matching TRBD2. V gave up 4 bases and J gave up 4 bases; unmatched junction bases: 10. Germline V gene lookup returns CDR1 SGHRS and CDR2 YFSETQ. This CDR3 region has 16 residues. The CDR3 DNA reads as TGCGCCAGCAGCCCCTGGGGGAGCGGGGGGTCAGATACGCAGTATTTT. Translation gives CASSPWGSGGSDTQYF.

The chain joins TRBV4-1 to TRBJ2-1; D may be TRBD2 (6 bases). The CDR3 length is 15 residues. The V end lost 1 base, the J end lost 9 bases, and 16 bases lay between the germline ends. The germline CDR1 and CDR2 sequences are MGHRA and YSYEKL. This CDR3 reads CASSQVIGSPAEQFF. The CDR3 DNA follows: TGCGCCAGCAGCCAAGTAATCGGGAGCCCGGCTGAGCAGTTCTTC.